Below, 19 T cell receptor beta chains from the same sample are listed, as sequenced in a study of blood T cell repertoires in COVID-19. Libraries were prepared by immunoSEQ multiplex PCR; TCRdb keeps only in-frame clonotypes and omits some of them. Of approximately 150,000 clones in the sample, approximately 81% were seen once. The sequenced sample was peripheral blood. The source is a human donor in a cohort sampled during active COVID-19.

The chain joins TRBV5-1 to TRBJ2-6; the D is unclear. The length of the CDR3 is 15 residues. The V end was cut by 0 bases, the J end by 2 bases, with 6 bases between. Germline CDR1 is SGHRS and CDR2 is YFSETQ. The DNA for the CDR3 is TGCGCCAGCAGCTTGGATGGAGCTGGGGCCAACGTCCTGACTTTC. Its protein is CASSLDGAGANVLTF.

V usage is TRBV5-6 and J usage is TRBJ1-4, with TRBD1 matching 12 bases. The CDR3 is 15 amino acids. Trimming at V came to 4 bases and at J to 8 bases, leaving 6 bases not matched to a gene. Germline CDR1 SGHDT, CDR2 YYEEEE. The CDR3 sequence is CASSPTGTGGEKLFF. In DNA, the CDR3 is TGTGCCAGCAGCCCAACCGGGACAGGGGGCGAAAAACTGTTTTTT.

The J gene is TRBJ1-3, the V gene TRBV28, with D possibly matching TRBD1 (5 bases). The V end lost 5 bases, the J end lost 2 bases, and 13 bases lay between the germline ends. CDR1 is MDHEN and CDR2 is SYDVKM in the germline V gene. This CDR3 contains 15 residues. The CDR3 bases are TGTGCCAGCAGTCGAGCAGGGTCGCCTGGAAACACCATATATTTT. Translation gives CASSRAGSPGNTIYF.

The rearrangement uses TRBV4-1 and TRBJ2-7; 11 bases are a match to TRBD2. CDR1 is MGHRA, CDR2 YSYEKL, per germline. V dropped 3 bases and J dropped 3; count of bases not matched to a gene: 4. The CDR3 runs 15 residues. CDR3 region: CASSHRTSGSYEQYF. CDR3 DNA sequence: TGCGCCAGCAGCCACCGAACTAGCGGGAGCTACGAGCAGTACTTC.

The CDR3 DNA reads TGTGCCAGCAGGGGCCACCACGAGCAGTACTTC. Translation: CASRGHHEQYF. The chain employs TRBV28 and TRBJ2-7; D is undetermined. CDR1 and CDR2 from the germline V gene are MDHEN and SYDVKM. Trimming stripped 6 bases from V and 5 bases from J, with 8 bases between. The CDR3 sequence is 11 residues long.

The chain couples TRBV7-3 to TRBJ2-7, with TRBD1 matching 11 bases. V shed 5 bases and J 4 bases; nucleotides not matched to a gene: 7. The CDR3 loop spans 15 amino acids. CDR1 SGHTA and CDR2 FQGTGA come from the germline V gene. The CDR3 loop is CASSPRTGGFYEQYF. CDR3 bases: TGTGCCAGCAGCCCCCGGACAGGGGGCTTTTACGAGCAGTACTTC.

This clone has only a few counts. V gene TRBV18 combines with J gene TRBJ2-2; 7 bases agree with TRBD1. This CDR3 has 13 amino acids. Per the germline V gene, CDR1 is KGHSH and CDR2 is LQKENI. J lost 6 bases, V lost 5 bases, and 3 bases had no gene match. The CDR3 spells CASSAQGSGELFF. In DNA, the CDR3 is TGTGCCAGCTCAGCACAGGGGTCCGGGGAGCTGTTTTTT.

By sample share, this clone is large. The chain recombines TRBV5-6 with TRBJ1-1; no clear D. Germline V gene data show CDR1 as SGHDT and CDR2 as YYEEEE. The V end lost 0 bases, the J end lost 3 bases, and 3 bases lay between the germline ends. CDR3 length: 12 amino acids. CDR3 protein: CASSLVDTEAFF. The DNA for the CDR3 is TGTGCCAGCAGCTTGGTAGACACTGAAGCTTTCTTT. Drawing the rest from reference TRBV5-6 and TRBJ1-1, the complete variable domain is DAGVTQSPTHLIKTRGQQVTLRCSPKSGHDTVSWYQQALGQGPQFIFQYYEEEERQRGNFPDRFSGHQFPNYSSELNVNALLLGDSALYLCASSLVDTEAFFGQGTRLTVV.

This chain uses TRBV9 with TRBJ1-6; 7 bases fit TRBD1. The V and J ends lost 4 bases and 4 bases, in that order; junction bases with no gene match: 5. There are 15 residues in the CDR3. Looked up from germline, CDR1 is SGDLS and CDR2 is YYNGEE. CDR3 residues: CASSTGDSYNSPLHF. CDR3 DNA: TGTGCCAGCAGCACAGGGGACAGTTATAATTCACCCCTCCACTTT. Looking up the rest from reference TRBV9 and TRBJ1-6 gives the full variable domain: DSGVTQTPKHLITATGQRVTLRCSPRSGDLSVYWYQQSLDQGLQFLIQYYNGEERAKGNILERFSAQQFPDLHSELNLSSLELGDSALYFCASSTGDSYNSPLHFGNGTRLTVT.

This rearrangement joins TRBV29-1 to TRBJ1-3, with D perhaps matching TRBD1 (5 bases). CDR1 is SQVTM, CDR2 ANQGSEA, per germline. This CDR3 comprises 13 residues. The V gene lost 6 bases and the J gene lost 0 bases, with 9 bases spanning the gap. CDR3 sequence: CSVHTGSGNTIYF. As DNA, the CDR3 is TGCAGCGTACACACAGGCTCTGGAAACACCATATATTTT.

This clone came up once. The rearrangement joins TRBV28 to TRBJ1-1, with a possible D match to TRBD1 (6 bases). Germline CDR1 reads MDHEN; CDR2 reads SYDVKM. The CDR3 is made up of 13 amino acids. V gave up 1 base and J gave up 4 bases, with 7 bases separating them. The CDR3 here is CASSLFRGTEAFF. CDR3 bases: TGTGCCAGCAGTTTATTCAGGGGCACTGAAGCTTTCTTT. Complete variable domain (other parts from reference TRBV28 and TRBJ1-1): DVKVTQSSRYLVKRTGEKVFLECVQDMDHENMFWYRQDPGLGLRLIYFSYDVKMKEKGDIPEGYSVSREKKERFSLILESASTNQTSMYLCASSLFRGTEAFFGQGTRLTVV.

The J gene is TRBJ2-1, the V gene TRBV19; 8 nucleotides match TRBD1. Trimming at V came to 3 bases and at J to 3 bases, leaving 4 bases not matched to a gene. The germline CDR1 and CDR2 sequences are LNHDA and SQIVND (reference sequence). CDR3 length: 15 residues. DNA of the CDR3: TGTGCCAGTAGTATTTTCGGACAGGGCTACAATGAGCAGTTCTTC. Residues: CASSIFGQGYNEQFF.

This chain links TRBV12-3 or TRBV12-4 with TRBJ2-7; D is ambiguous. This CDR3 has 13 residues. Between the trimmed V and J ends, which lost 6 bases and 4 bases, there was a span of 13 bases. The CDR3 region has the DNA TGTGCCAGCAGGAGAACAGCTCAATACGAGCAGTACTTC. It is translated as CASRRTAQYEQYF.

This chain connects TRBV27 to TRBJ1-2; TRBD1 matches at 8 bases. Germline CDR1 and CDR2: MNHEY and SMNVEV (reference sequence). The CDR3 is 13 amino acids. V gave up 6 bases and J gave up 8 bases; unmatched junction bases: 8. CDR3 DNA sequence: TGTGCCAGCAGCCGTAACAGGGGGAAAGGCTACACCTTC. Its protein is CASSRNRGKGYTF.

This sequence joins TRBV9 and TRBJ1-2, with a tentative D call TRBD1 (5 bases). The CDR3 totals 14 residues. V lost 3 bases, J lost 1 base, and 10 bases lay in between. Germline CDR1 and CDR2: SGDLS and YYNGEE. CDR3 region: CASSGGGDNYGYTF. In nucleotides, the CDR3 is TGTGCCAGCAGCGGGGGCGGGGATAACTATGGCTACACCTTC.

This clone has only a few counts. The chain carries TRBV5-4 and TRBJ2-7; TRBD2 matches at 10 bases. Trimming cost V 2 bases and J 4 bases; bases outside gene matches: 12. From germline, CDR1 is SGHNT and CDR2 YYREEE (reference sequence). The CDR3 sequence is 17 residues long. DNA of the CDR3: TGTGCCAGCAGCTTCCGACTAGCGGGTAGAGCTGTATACGAGCAGTACTTC. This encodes CASSFRLAGRAVYEQYF.

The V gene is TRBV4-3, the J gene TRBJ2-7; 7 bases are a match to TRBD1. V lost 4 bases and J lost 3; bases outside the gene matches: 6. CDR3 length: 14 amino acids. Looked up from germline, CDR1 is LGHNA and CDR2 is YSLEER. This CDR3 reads CASSRQGVVYEQYF. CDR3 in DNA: TGCGCCAGCAGCCGACAGGGCGTCGTCTACGAGCAGTACTTC.

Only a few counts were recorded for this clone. CDR3: CSVVPPGQGYGYTF. The CDR3 DNA sequence: TGCAGCGTCGTCCCCCCGGGACAGGGCTACGGCTACACCTTC. The chain carries TRBV29-1 and TRBJ1-2; 9 bases are a match to TRBD1. The CDR3 has 14 amino acids. V lost 6 bases, J lost 8 bases, and 13 bases stayed unmatched. Germline V CDR1 and CDR2: SQVTM, ANQGSEA.

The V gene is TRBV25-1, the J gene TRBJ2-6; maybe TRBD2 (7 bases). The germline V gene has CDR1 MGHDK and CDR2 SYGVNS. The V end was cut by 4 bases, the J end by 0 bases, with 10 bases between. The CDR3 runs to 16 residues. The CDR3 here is CASSARGGSGANVLTF. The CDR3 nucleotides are TGTGCCAGCAGTGCTAGGGGGGGCTCTGGGGCCAACGTCCTGACTTTC. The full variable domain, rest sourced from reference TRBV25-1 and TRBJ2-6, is EADIYQTPRYLVIGTGKKITLECSQTMGHDKMYWYQQDPGMELHLIHYSYGVNSTEKGDLSSESTVSRIRTEHFPLTLESARPSHTSQYLCASSARGGSGANVLTFGAGSRLTVL.